This TCR beta chain was found in a study of early T cells in non-severe SARS-CoV-2 infection. The CDR3 has 12 residues. Trimming stripped 7 bases from V and 0 bases from J, with 7 bases between. Per germline, CDR1 SQVTM and CDR2 ANQGSEA. As concerns this clonotype: What it recognizes is unknown.

Attached unique molecular identifiers marked individual cDNA molecules. TCRdb reanalysed the 5' RACE reads using MiXCR and keeps one entry per CDR3 protein. The repertoire holds about 66,000 distinct CDR3 sequences, roughly 18% seen once, with under 9% in the top ten. Findings of the study overall: Matches to VDJdb favored anti-spike CD8 responses and missed private and CD4 specificities.

Sequenced material: whole blood, taken at baseline. This chain links TRBV29-1 with TRBJ2-1; D gene uncertain. The clonotype comes from an adult who was a healthcare worker with PCR-confirmed SARS-CoV-2 infection or an uninfected control (not recorded which). The CDR3 reads CSGSSSYNEQFF. The DNA for the CDR3 is TGCAGCGGGAGTAGCTCCTACAATGAGCAGTTCTTC.